This passage covers 29 T cell receptor beta chains from one sample sequenced in a study of T-cell memory formation after mild COVID-19. TCRdb analysed the 5' RACE reads with MiXCR anew, one entry per CDR3 protein. The table has about 430,000 distinct CDR3 sequences, roughly 18% seen once. Sample: PBMCs or a T cell subset sorted from them (not recorded which). These receptors were collected from a young man who had mild COVID-19 (a few samples of this study predate the infection). Cell type and time point are not known.

In this sample, this clonotype turned up a few times. The chain couples TRBV6-5 to TRBJ1-1, with 8 bases aligning to TRBD1. Germline lookup yields CDR1 MNHEY and CDR2 SVGAGI. The CDR3 runs to 16 residues. The V and J ends lost 6 bases and 0 bases, in that order; junction bases with no gene match: 9. For the CDR3, the DNA is TGTGCCAGCAGCTTCGACAGGGGAAGGCTGAACACTGAAGCTTTCTTT. This gives the protein CASSFDRGRLNTEAFF.

The chain joins TRBV20-1 to TRBJ2-1, with 8 bases identical to TRBD2. The V gene's germline CDR1 is DFQATT and CDR2 SNEGSKA (reference sequence). Trimming cost V 0 bases and J 4 bases; bases outside gene matches: 11. The CDR3 runs 17 residues. CDR3 sequence reads: CSARDAFSGEPYNEQFF. CDR3 nucleotides: TGCAGTGCTAGAGATGCCTTTAGCGGGGAGCCTTACAATGAGCAGTTCTTC.

V usage is TRBV24-1 and J usage is TRBJ2-5; possibly TRBD1 for D (6 bases). Germline CDR1 is KGHDR and CDR2 is SFDVKD. Trimming took off 4 bases at V and 2 bases at J, with 16 bases between the two ends. CDR3 length equals 16 residues. The CDR3, as DNA: TGTGCCACCAGTGACCCCGGGACAACTAAACAAGAGACCCAGTACTTC. This translates into CATSDPGTTKQETQYF.

This clonotype is medium-sized by share. The chain has TRBV7-9 and TRBJ2-5; 8 bases align to TRBD2. J lost 4 bases, V lost 5 bases, and 3 bases had no gene match. Germline CDR1 and CDR2: SEHNR and FQNEAQ (reference sequence). The CDR3 is 13 amino acids. The CDR3 sequence is CASSPREGETQYF. DNA of the CDR3: TGTGCCAGCAGCCCTCGGGAGGGAGAGACCCAGTACTTC.

The CDR3 DNA sequence: TGCAGGGTACAGGGAAGTGAAAAACTGTTTTTT. This codes for CRVQGSEKLFF. The chain uses TRBV29-1 and TRBJ1-4; TRBD1 might be the D (6 bases). The CDR3 runs to 11 residues. CDR1 is SQVTM and CDR2 is ANQGSEA in the germline V gene.

This clonotype was detected ten times or more. The DNA for the CDR3 is TGCGCCAGCAGCCAGTTCCCTCGAGCGGGGCTCTACAATGAGCAGTTCTTC. This codes for CASSQFPRAGLYNEQFF. The V call is TRBV4-1, the J call TRBJ2-1; 7 nucleotides align to TRBD2. The CDR3 totals 17 residues. Germline V gene sequence: CDR1 MGHRA, CDR2 YSYEKL. The ends lost 3 bases at V and 3 bases at J; junction bases unmatched: 11.

The rearrangement uses TRBV5-1 and TRBJ2-1, with D possibly matching TRBD1 (5 bases). CDR1 SGHRS and CDR2 YFSETQ come from the germline V gene. This CDR3 is built from 17 residues. V lost 4 bases and J lost 0, with 17 bases in between. The CDR3 coding sequence is TGCGCCAGCAGCCTGCCGCTGGACACGCGCTCCTACAATGAGCAGTTCTTC. This translates into CASSLPLDTRSYNEQFF.

This clonotype has more than one count but fewer than ten. V gene TRBV9 combines with J gene TRBJ1-4, with 12 bases lining up with TRBD1. Germline values: CDR1 SGDLS, CDR2 YYNGEE. The CDR3 runs 16 residues. The V and J ends lost 3 bases and 8 bases, in that order; junction bases with no gene match: 8. In DNA form, the CDR3 reads TGTGCCAGCAGCGCAGGGACAGGGGGCGAAGGCGAAAAACTGTTTTTT. Protein product: CASSAGTGGEGEKLFF.

The chain recombines TRBV25-1 with TRBJ1-2; the D is unclear. V was clipped by 4 bases and J by 4 bases, with 10 bases between them. This CDR3 is built from 13 residues. The germline CDR1 and CDR2 sequences are MGHDK and SYGVNS. The CDR3 sequence: CASSVRAGYGYTF. As DNA, the CDR3 is TGTGCCAGCAGTGTGAGGGCCGGCTATGGCTACACCTTC.

The chain is built from TRBV14 and TRBJ2-6; a possible D gene is TRBD2 (5 bases). V dropped 4 bases and J dropped 4 bases, with 20 bases sitting between them. Germline assignment: CDR1 SGHDN and CDR2 FVKESK. The CDR3 is made up of 18 amino acids. In DNA form, the CDR3 reads TGTGCCAGCAGCCCCGGGGAAGGAAGGCTTTTCGGGGCCAACGTCCTGACTTTC. Its translation: CASSPGEGRLFGANVLTF.

The chain is built from TRBV7-2 and TRBJ2-1; 7 bases map to TRBD1. CDR1 and CDR2 (germline): SGHTA, FQGNSA. V was pared by 5 bases and J by 9 bases, with 16 bases of the junction left unmatched. CDR3 size: 16 residues. The CDR3 bases are TGTGCCAGCAGCCCCCAAAGGGGGCGCCCCGCTAGTGAGCAGTTCTTC. Amino acids: CASSPQRGRPASEQFF.

In nucleotides, the CDR3 is TGCGCCAGCAGCCTCATAGTTGTCGGCACAGATACGCAGTATTTT. Its translation: CASSLIVVGTDTQYF. The chain is built from TRBV5-1 and TRBJ2-3; no definite D call. Germline V gene lookup returns CDR1 SGHRS and CDR2 YFSETQ. The CDR3 length is 15 residues. V was cut by 4 bases and J by 1 base, with 13 bases left in between. Together with reference TRBV5-1 and TRBJ2-3, the CDR3 gives the full variable domain: KAGVTQTPRYLIKTRGQQVTLSCSPISGHRSVSWYQQTPGQGLQFLFEYFSETQRNKGNFPGRFSGRQFSNSRSEMNVSTLELGDSALYLCASSLIVVGTDTQYFGPGTRLTVL.

This clonotype has a handful of counts. The rearrangement uses TRBV6-1 and TRBJ2-7, with TRBD1 matching 7 bases. J lost 3 bases, V lost 3 bases, and 2 bases had no gene match. The CDR3 runs to 13 residues. The germline gives CDR1 MNHNS, CDR2 SASEGT. In DNA form, the CDR3 reads TGTGCCAGCAGTGAGACAGGGAACTACGAGCAGTACGTC. It is translated as CASSETGNYEQYV.

The chain combines TRBV6-2 or TRBV6-3 with TRBJ2-5, with a tentative D call TRBD2 (8 bases). Trimming removed 7 bases from V and 4 bases from J, with 25 bases in between. CDR1 is MNHEY and CDR2 is SVGEGT in the germline V gene. The CDR3 sequence is 17 residues long. The CDR3 coding sequence is TGTGCCAGCAAGAAGCTTATTGACAGGGCGGGAGGAGAGACCCAGTACTTC. It encodes CASKKLIDRAGGETQYF.

The chain recombines TRBV29-1 with TRBJ1-3; D gene ambiguous. Germline V gene lookup returns CDR1 SQVTM and CDR2 ANQGSEA. The V end was cut by 6 bases, the J end by 0 bases, with 9 bases between. There are 13 residues in the CDR3. The CDR3: CSVATGSGNTIYF. Here the CDR3 DNA reads TGCAGCGTCGCAACTGGCTCTGGAAACACCATATATTTT.

This clonotype showed up just a few times. The CDR3 spells CSVVKTSTDTQYF. The CDR3 DNA follows: TGCAGCGTTGTAAAGACTAGCACAGATACGCAGTATTTT. The chain has TRBV29-1 and TRBJ2-3; D is ambiguous. This CDR3 has 13 amino acids. The germline V gene encodes CDR1 SQVTM and CDR2 ANQGSEA. Trimming left V 4 bases short and J 0 bases short, with 8 bases between.

Ten or more counts support this clonotype. V is TRBV5-1 and J is TRBJ1-1; TRBD1 agrees at 8 bases. The CDR3 sequence is 15 residues long. V trimming: 4 bases; J trimming: 6 bases; junction bases outside the gene matches: 11. CDR1 and CDR2 (germline): SGHRS, YFSETQ. For the CDR3, the DNA is TGCGCCAGCAGCCCGCTGCAGGGGGCCTACTCTGAAGCTTTCTTT. It translates to CASSPLQGAYSEAFF.

The chain uses TRBV7-2 and TRBJ2-7; 8 bases are shared with TRBD1. CDR3 size: 13 residues. Looked up from germline, CDR1 is SGHTA and CDR2 is FQGNSA. Trimming removed 5 bases from V and 7 bases from J; junction bases left unmatched: 7. This CDR3 reads CASSRGQAKEQYF. As DNA, the CDR3 is TGTGCCAGCAGCAGGGGACAGGCTAAAGAGCAGTACTTC.

V usage is TRBV7-3 and J usage is TRBJ2-2; D is unresolved. The CDR3 contains 16 residues. Germline V gene lookup returns CDR1 SGHTA and CDR2 FQGTGA. With 3 bases removed from V and 1 base from J, the gap between germline ends came to 12 bases. The CDR3 DNA reads as TGTGCCAGCAGCTTGCCCGGACGGCTGAACACCGGGGAGCTGTTTTTT. Protein: CASSLPGRLNTGELFF.

This clonotype came up many times. The chain uses TRBV7-2 and TRBJ2-5; D is unclear. The CDR3 is 13 amino acids. Germline lookup yields CDR1 SGHTA and CDR2 FQGNSA. V was shortened by 1 base and J by 5 bases, with 8 bases between the two germline ends. CDR3 sequence: CASSLGAMETQYF. The DNA for the CDR3 is TGTGCCAGCAGCTTAGGGGCAATGGAGACCCAGTACTTC.

This chain connects TRBV20-1 to TRBJ2-5; TRBD1 aligns across 7 bases. CDR1 DFQATT and CDR2 SNEGSKA come from the germline V gene (reference sequence). V shed 5 bases and J 3 bases; nucleotides not matched to a gene: 9. There are 14 residues in the CDR3. CDR3 in DNA: TGCAGTGCTGTCTCAGGGACAGAAAAAGAGACCCAGTACTTC. Its translation: CSAVSGTEKETQYF.

This clonotype was detected a few times. The V and J genes are TRBV7-9 and TRBJ1-2; tentatively, D is TRBD1 (5 bases). In germline, CDR1 is SEHNR, CDR2 FQNEAQ (reference sequence). V lost 4 bases and J 4 bases, leaving 10 bases between the germline ends. CDR3 length: 13 amino acids. Here the CDR3 DNA reads TGTGCCAGCAGCTGGGCAGGGCTCTATGGCTACACCTTC. Its protein is CASSWAGLYGYTF.

This clonotype was seen a handful of times. The V call is TRBV6-2 or TRBV6-3, the J call TRBJ2-3, with 7 bases lining up with TRBD2. The CDR3 consists of 14 residues. CDR1 and CDR2 from the germline V gene are MNHEY and SVGEGT. Trimming at V came to 8 bases and at J to 2 bases, leaving 7 bases not matched to a gene. The CDR3 region has the DNA TGTGCCAGCGGAGCGGGGTTAGTCACAGATACGCAGTATTTT. It is translated as CASGAGLVTDTQYF.

The V gene is TRBV5-1, the J gene TRBJ2-3; the D is unclear. The CDR3 is 15 residues long. Per germline, CDR1 SGHRS and CDR2 YFSETQ. The ends were cut back, 0 bases at V and 0 bases at J, with 8 bases in the middle. In DNA, the CDR3 is TGCGCCAGCAGCTTGGCCCAAACAAGCACAGATACGCAGTATTTT. It specifies CASSLAQTSTDTQYF.

In this sample, this clonotype turned up a few times. The chain is built from TRBV10-3 and TRBJ2-5; D is undetermined. There are 13 residues in the CDR3. Trimming took 4 bases from V and 4 from J, leaving 10 bases between them. Germline-derived CDR1 and CDR2 are ENHRY and SYGVKD. The CDR3, as DNA: TGTGCCATCAGTGGACTCGACGGAGAGACCCAGTACTTC. It translates to CAISGLDGETQYF.

This clonotype was detected a few times. The J gene is TRBJ2-7, the V gene TRBV27; D not resolved. The length of the CDR3 is 14 residues. Germline V lookup: CDR1 MNHEY, CDR2 SMNVEV (reference sequence). The ends were cut back, 0 bases at V and 0 bases at J, with 6 bases in the middle. CDR3 residues: CASSLSAGSYEQYV. The CDR3 DNA follows: TGTGCCAGCAGTTTATCCGCAGGCTCCTACGAGCAGTACGTC.

The chain links TRBV7-9 to TRBJ2-2; TRBD1 agrees at 7 bases. The CDR3 is 15 residues long. The germline V gene encodes CDR1 SEHNR and CDR2 FQNEAQ (reference sequence). The V gene end was trimmed by 5 bases and the J gene end by 4 bases; junction bases not matched to a gene: 7. The CDR3 DNA reads TGTGCCAGCAGCCGAAAGACAGGGCCCACCGGGGAGCTGTTTTTT. Translation: CASSRKTGPTGELFF.

On this clonotype: One end of the junction is discordant with germline, which a read error may explain. The chain has TRBV12-3 or TRBV12-4 and TRBJ1-5, with a weak D call TRBD1 (6 bases). The CDR3 length is 14 residues. The CDR3 sequence is CASSWTASNQTQHF. As DNA, the CDR3 is TGTGCCAGCAGCTGGACAGCTAGCAATCAGACCCAGCATTTT.

The table lists this clonotype with a few counts. This CDR3 reads CASSKNDPSYEQYF. The CDR3 DNA follows: TGCGCCAGCAGCAAGAATGACCCCTCCTACGAGCAGTACTTC. This sequence joins TRBV5-1 and TRBJ2-7; D not certain. CDR1 is SGHRS, CDR2 YFSETQ, per germline. This CDR3 is 14 amino acids long. The germline V and J ends were trimmed by 4 bases and 0 bases, with 11 bases remaining between them.